Listed here are 16 T cell receptor beta chains from one sample, sequenced in a study of beta chain features in type 1 diabetes. Study-level points and caveats: Shortening of TCRB CDR3s, moderate but significant, appeared in all four CD4+ subsets of Type 1 diabetes patients.

The isolated RNA, all of it, was reverse transcribed, so expressed TCRB transcripts were what got sequenced. Sequencing was performed with immunoSEQ multiplex PCR; in TCRdb, only in-frame clones are kept and a portion is missing. The sample yields 120,000 to 150,000 clones, more than 10% seen once. Antigen specificity for these receptors is unknown. The sequenced sample was central memory CD4+ T cells from blood. The receptors here all came from a man younger than 35 with type 1 diabetes.

This rearrangement joins TRBV6-5 to TRBJ1-1; a possible D gene is TRBD1 (5 bases). Trimming cost V 0 bases and J 4 bases, with 12 bases left between them. CDR1 is MNHEY, CDR2 SVGAGI, per germline. This CDR3 is built from 15 residues. The CDR3 DNA reads TGTGCCAGCAGTTACTCCCCCGCGGGGGGCACTGAAGCTTTCTTT. It translates to CASSYSPAGGTEAFF.

This clone was seen a handful of times. The chain employs TRBV5-6 and TRBJ2-7, with 7 bases fitting TRBD1. Germline-derived CDR1 and CDR2 are SGHDT and YYEEEE. The trim removed 5 bases at V and 10 bases at J, leaving 12 bases unmatched. The CDR3 sequence is 13 residues long. The CDR3 DNA sequence: TGTGCCAGCAGTCGGACAGGTTTACTTAACCAGTACTTC. Translated, it gives CASSRTGLLNQYF.

This clone was counted a few times. This chain joins TRBV5-6 and TRBJ2-5; no definite D call. CDR1 and CDR2 from the germline V gene are SGHDT and YYEEEE. The CDR3 has 12 amino acids. In DNA form, the CDR3 reads TGTGTCTCGCACAGCCAACAAGAGACCCAGTACTTC. As protein: CVSHSQQETQYF.

There are a few counts of this clone. Different DNA sequences within this sample yield the same CDR3. V is TRBV6-5 and J is TRBJ1-1; 8 bases agree with TRBD1. This CDR3 contains 13 residues. The ends lost 2 bases at V and 5 bases at J; junction bases unmatched: 1. The V gene's germline CDR1 is MNHEY and CDR2 SVGAGI. CDR3 amino acids: CASSYRTGTEAFF. The DNA of the CDR3 is TGTGCCAGCAGTTACCGGACAGGGACTGAAGCTTTCTTT.

This clone was counted between two and nine times. V gene TRBV30 combines with J gene TRBJ1-2; TRBD1 agrees at 8 bases. Trimming removed 4 bases from V and 5 bases from J; junction bases left unmatched: 6. Germline V gene sequence: CDR1 GTSNPN, CDR2 SVGIG (reference sequence). The CDR3 is made up of 13 amino acids. The CDR3 DNA follows: TGTGCCTGGAATGAGCAGGGGGCGTATGGCTACACCTTC. Its protein product is CAWNEQGAYGYTF.

This clone has just a few counts. The chain employs TRBV4-1 and TRBJ2-5; TRBD2 agrees at 8 bases. The germline V gene has CDR1 MGHRA and CDR2 YSYEKL. V lost 1 base and J lost 4; bases outside the gene matches: 5. CDR3 length: 15 residues. The CDR3 protein is CASSQGTSPGETQYF. The CDR3 DNA follows: TGCGCCAGCAGCCAAGGGACTAGCCCGGGAGAGACCCAGTACTTC.

This clone has just a few counts. The V gene is TRBV27, the J gene TRBJ2-7; 8 bases line up with TRBD2. Per the germline V gene, CDR1 is MNHEY and CDR2 is SMNVEV (reference sequence). The CDR3 totals 15 residues. The V segment lost 10 bases and the J segment 5 bases; nucleotides outside the gene matches: 16. The CDR3 loop reads CAIRGPAGVQDEQYF. CDR3 DNA: TGTGCCATAAGGGGTCCAGCGGGGGTCCAGGACGAGCAGTACTTC.

CDR3 in amino acids: CATSKPGGGPVRAFF. CDR3 DNA sequence: TGTGCCACCAGTAAGCCGGGCGGGGGGCCCGTGAGGGCTTTCTTT. The chain joins TRBV15 to TRBJ1-1, with a tentative D call TRBD1 (6 bases). Trimming took off 6 bases at V and 11 bases at J, with 25 bases between the two ends. The V gene's germline CDR1 is LNHNV and CDR2 YYDKDF (reference sequence). The CDR3 totals 15 residues. Full variable domain (missing parts from reference TRBV15 and TRBJ1-1): DAMVIQNPRYQVTQFGKPVTLSCSQTLNHNVMYWYQQKSSQAPKLLFHYYDKDFNNEADTPDNFQSRRPNTSFCFLDIRSPGLGDTAMYLCATSKPGGGPVRAFFGQGTRLTVV.

The chain couples TRBV29-1 to TRBJ2-5; no firm D call. The germline V gene encodes CDR1 SQVTM and CDR2 ANQGSEA. Trimming pared 7 bases from V and 5 bases from J, leaving 14 bases between. This CDR3 has 12 amino acids. The CDR3 reads CSARSSGETQYF. The CDR3 coding sequence is TGCAGCGCTCGGTCATCCGGGGAGACCCAGTACTTC.

This clone was recorded a few times. The rearrangement links TRBV5-4 to TRBJ2-5, with D perhaps given as TRBD1 or TRBD2 (5 bases each). Germline V gene data show CDR1 as SGHNT and CDR2 as YYREEE (reference sequence). Trimming stripped 4 bases from V and 2 bases from J, with 15 bases between. CDR3 size: 15 residues. The CDR3 reads CASSHILEGQETQYF. As DNA, the CDR3 is TGTGCCAGCAGCCACATACTTGAGGGGCAAGAGACCCAGTACTTC.

The chain is built from TRBV20-1 and TRBJ1-2; possibly TRBD1 for D (6 bases). In germline, CDR1 is DFQATT, CDR2 SNEGSKA (reference sequence). V shed 8 bases and J shed 1 base, with 8 bases lying between them. This CDR3 comprises 11 residues. The DNA for the CDR3 is TGCAGTCCGGACAGTAACTATGGCTACACCTTC. Translated, it gives CSPDSNYGYTF.

The V gene is TRBV27, the J gene TRBJ2-5; maybe TRBD2 (5 bases). The V and J ends lost 5 bases and 1 base respectively, with 14 bases between them. The CDR3 is 15 residues long. Germline V gene sequence: CDR1 MNHEY, CDR2 SMNVEV (reference sequence). The CDR3 DNA is TGTGCCAGCAGTCAAGACTACCTTTCCCAAGAGACCCAGTACTTC. Translated, it gives CASSQDYLSQETQYF.

The V and J genes are TRBV15 and TRBJ2-7, with D possibly matching TRBD2 (5 bases). V gave up 8 bases and J gave up 2 bases, with 10 bases separating them. CDR1 and CDR2 from the germline V gene are LNHNV and YYDKDF (reference sequence). CDR3 length: 12 amino acids. The CDR3 loop reads CATSDSTYEQYF. Written as DNA, the CDR3 is TGTGCCACCTCGGACTCAACCTACGAGCAGTACTTC.

CDR3 in amino acids: CASSEGWSNQPQHF. The CDR3 DNA sequence: TGTGCCAGCAGTGAAGGGTGGAGCAATCAGCCCCAGCATTTT. The chain carries TRBV2 and TRBJ1-5; no reliable D call. The CDR3 is made up of 14 amino acids. CDR1 and CDR2 from the germline V gene are SNHLY and FYNNEI. Trimming stripped 1 base from V and 1 base from J, with 5 bases between.

This clone was picked up many times. CDR3 loop: CSVVPAGANIQYF. The CDR3 DNA reads TGCAGCGTTGTACCCGCAGGGGCAAACATTCAGTACTTC. The chain links TRBV29-1 to TRBJ2-4, with D possibly matching TRBD1 (6 bases). Germline V gene sequence: CDR1 SQVTM, CDR2 ANQGSEA. Trimming shortened V by 4 bases and J by 6 bases, and 13 bases separated the two germline ends. The CDR3 totals 13 residues.

This clone has just a few counts. The gene calls are TRBV7-9 and TRBJ1-3; D not resolved. Germline CDR1 and CDR2: SEHNR and FQNEAQ (reference sequence). CDR3 size: 13 residues. The V and J ends lost 2 bases and 4 bases respectively, with 6 bases between them. The CDR3 coding sequence is TGTGCCAGCAGCTTATCCCTAGGAAACACCATATATTTT. This encodes CASSLSLGNTIYF.